This T cell receptor (beta chain) was obtained from a study of blood T cell repertoires in COVID-19. This CDR3 is 16 amino acids long. Germline assignment: CDR1 LNHDA and CDR2 SQIVND (reference sequence). The V gene end was trimmed by 5 bases and the J gene end by 2 bases; junction bases not matched to a gene: 10. Using immunoSEQ multiplex PCR, the repertoire was profiled, and TCRdb retains in-frame clones only, with some absent. The profile shows more than 70,000 clones, roughly four fifths of them singletons. The sample taken for sequencing was peripheral blood. The gene calls are TRBV19 and TRBJ2-5, with 8 bases lining up with TRBD2. This TCR came from a woman aged 70 to 79 with acute or convalescent COVID-19. CDR3 coding DNA: TGTGCCAGTAGTCTAGGCCTAGCGGGCCTTCAAGAGACCCAGTACTTC. Translated: CASSLGLAGLQETQYF.